The source of this T cell receptor (beta chain) is a study of blood T cell repertoires in COVID-19. Study at large: Sample material is recorded as cDNA or gDNA derived from T cells, B-cell-depleted T cells, or PBMCs.

Cohort assignment relied on participant-reported clinical history. Symptom resolution, clearance, or two negative PCRs marked the recovered donors of Cohort 3. The CDR3 length is 15 residues. From germline, CDR1 is SGHNT and CDR2 YYREEE (reference sequence). With 4 bases clipped from V and 5 bases from J, the junction kept 7 bases outside the gene matches. Original processing methods: Amplification from reference gene primers served as the basis for estimated nucleated cell counts. Method: immunoSEQ multiplex PCR; TCRdb's copy keeps in-frame clones and lacks some. D and trimming were read from the DNA, whereas the V and J calls and clone size are those reported in that table. The sample carries about 310,000 clones, roughly 86% recorded once.

This clonotype was obtained from a woman aged 25 to 39 who had recovered from COVID-19. The material sequenced was PBMCs or T cells enriched from blood (not recorded which). V is TRBV5-4 and J is TRBJ2-1; 9 positions agree with TRBD2. The CDR3 loop is CASSPWTSDDNEQFF. The CDR3, as DNA: TGTGCCAGCAGCCCCTGGACTAGCGACGACAATGAGCAGTTCTTC.